The source of this T cell receptor beta chain is a study of blood T cell repertoires in COVID-19. Germline V CDR1 and CDR2: SGHRS, YFSETQ. This CDR3 region has 16 residues. Trimming took off 0 bases at V and 1 base at J, with 13 bases between the two ends. Under the authors' procedure: How many nucleated cells were present was estimated from reference gene primer amplification. Using immunoSEQ multiplex PCR, the repertoire was profiled, and TCRdb retains in-frame clones only, with some absent. Clonal size and the V and J genes are those of that table, whereas D and trimming came from the DNA. The repertoire includes 100,000 to 150,000 clones, 60% to 85% of them detected once, and about 2.5% sits in the top ten.

This receptor was obtained from a man in his 70s with acute or convalescent COVID-19. This chain connects TRBV5-1 to TRBJ2-5; maybe TRBD2 (6 bases). The sample taken for sequencing was peripheral blood. The chain's CDR3 is CASSLAGGGLQETQYF. As DNA, the CDR3 is TGCGCCAGCAGCTTGGCCGGGGGAGGACTCCAAGAGACCCAGTACTTC.